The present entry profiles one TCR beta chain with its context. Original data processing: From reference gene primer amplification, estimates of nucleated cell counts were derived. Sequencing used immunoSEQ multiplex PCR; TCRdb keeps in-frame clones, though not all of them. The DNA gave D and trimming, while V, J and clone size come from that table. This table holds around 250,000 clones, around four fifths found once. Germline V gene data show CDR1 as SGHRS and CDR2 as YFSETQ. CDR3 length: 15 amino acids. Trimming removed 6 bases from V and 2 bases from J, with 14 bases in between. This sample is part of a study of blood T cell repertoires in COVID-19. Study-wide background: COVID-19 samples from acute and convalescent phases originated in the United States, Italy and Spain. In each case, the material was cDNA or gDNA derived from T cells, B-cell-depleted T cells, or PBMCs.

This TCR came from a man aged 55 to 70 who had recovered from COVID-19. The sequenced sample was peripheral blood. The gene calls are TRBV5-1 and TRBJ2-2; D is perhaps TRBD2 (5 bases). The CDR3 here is CASKRAETNTGELFF. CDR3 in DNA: TGCGCCAGCAAGAGAGCGGAAACCAACACCGGGGAGCTGTTTTTT.